Detailed here is one T cell receptor beta chain. Trimming took 2 bases from V and 1 from J, leaving 12 bases between them. This CDR3 region has 17 residues. From germline, CDR1 is LGHNA and CDR2 YSLEER. This sample was taken from a study of blood T cell repertoires in COVID-19. Some clones are missing from TCRdb's copy, which holds only in-frame ones; the method was immunoSEQ multiplex PCR. This table has more than 200,000 clones, about 88% appearing once. The chain carries TRBV4-3 and TRBJ2-6; D remains ambiguous. The TCR comes from a woman aged 55-69 years with COVID-19, enrolled during active disease. The sequencing sample was made of peripheral blood. The CDR3 sequence: CASSQTRSSSGANVLTF. In DNA form, the CDR3 reads TGCGCCAGCAGCCAAACCCGTAGCAGTTCTGGGGCCAACGTCCTGACTTTC.